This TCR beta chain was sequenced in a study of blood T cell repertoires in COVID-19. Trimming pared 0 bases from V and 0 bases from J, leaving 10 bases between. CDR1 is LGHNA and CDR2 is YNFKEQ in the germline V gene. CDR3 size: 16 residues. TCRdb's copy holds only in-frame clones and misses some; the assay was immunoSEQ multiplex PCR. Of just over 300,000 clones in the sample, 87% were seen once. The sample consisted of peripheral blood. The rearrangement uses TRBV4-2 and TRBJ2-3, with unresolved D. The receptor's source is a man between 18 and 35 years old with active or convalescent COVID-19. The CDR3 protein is CASSQEMARSTDTQYF. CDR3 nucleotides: TGTGCCAGCAGCCAAGAGATGGCACGAAGCACAGATACGCAGTATTTT.